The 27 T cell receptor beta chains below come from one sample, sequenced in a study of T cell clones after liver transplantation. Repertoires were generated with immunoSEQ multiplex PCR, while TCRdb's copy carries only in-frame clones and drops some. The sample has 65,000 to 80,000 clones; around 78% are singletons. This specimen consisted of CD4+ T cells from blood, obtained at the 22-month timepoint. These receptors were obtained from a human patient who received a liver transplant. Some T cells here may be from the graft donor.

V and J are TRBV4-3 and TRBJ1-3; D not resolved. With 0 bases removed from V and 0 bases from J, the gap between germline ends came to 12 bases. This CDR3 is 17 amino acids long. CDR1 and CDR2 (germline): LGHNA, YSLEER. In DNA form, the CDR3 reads TGCGCCAGCAGCCAAGATCCTACACGGGCCTCTGGAAACACCATATATTTT. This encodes CASSQDPTRASGNTIYF.

The CDR3 spells CASSSWGGPTDTQYF. In nucleotides, the CDR3 is TGTGCCAGCAGCTCGTGGGGAGGGCCCACAGATACGCAGTATTTT. The V and J genes are TRBV7-9 and TRBJ2-3, with 7 bases aligning to TRBD2. The CDR3 is 15 amino acids. Germline trimming cut 4 bases from V and 2 bases from J; bases unmatched to any gene: 6. Per the germline V gene, CDR1 is SEHNR and CDR2 is FQNEAQ (reference sequence).

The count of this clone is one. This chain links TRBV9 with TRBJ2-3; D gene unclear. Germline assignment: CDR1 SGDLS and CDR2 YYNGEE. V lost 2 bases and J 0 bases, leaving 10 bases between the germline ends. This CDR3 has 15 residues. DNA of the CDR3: TGTGCCAGCAGCGTGGAGACCTCCAGCACAGATACGCAGTATTTT. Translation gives CASSVETSSTDTQYF. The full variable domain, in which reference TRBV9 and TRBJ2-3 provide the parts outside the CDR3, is DSGVTQTPKHLITATGQRVTLRCSPRSGDLSVYWYQQSLDQGLQFLIQYYNGEERAKGNILERFSAQQFPDLHSELNLSSLELGDSALYFCASSVETSSTDTQYFGPGTRLTVL.

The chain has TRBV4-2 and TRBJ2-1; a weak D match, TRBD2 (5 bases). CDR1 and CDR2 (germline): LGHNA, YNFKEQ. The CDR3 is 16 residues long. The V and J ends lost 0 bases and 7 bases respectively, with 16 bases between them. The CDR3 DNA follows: TGTGCCAGCAGCCAAGATCTAGGACTGCCCTGGAATGAGCAGTTCTTC. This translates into CASSQDLGLPWNEQFF.

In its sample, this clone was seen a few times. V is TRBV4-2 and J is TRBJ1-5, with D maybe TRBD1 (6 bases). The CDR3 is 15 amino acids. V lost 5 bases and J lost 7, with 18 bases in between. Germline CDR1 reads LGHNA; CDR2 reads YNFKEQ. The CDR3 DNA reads TGTGCCAGCAGCTTCGACGGGGGGCAGGGGCAGCCCCAGCATTTT. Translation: CASSFDGGQGQPQHF.

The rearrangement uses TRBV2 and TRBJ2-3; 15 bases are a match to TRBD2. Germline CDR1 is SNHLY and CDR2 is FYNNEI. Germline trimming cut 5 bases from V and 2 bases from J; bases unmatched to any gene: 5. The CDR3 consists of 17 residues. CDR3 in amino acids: CASSRRTSGGDTDTQYF. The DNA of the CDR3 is TGTGCCAGCAGTCGAAGGACTAGCGGGGGGGACACAGATACGCAGTATTTT.

This chain's CDR3 is CASSYRTSGAYNEQFF. CDR3 bases: TGTGCCAGCAGCTATAGGACTAGCGGAGCCTACAATGAGCAGTTCTTC. The chain recombines TRBV7-9 with TRBJ2-1, with TRBD2 identical over 10 bases. Germline V gene data show CDR1 as SEHNR and CDR2 as FQNEAQ (reference sequence). The CDR3 has 16 residues. Unmatched junction bases numbered 5, after V lost 4 bases and J lost 2 bases.

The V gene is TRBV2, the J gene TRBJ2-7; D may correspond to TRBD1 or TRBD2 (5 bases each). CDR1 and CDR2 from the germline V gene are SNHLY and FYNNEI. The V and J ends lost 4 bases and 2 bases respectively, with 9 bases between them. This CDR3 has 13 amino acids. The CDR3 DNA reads TGTGCCAGCAGTGGGGGGATGGCCTACGAGCAGTACTTC. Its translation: CASSGGMAYEQYF.

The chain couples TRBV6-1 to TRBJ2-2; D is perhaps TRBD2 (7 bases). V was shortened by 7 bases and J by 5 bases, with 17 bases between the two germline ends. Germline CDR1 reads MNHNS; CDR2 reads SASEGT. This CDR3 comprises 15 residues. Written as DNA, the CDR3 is TGTGCCAGCACCCAGGGGAGGGCTCTGACCGGGGAGCTGTTTTTT. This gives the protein CASTQGRALTGELFF.

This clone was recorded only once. This CDR3 is CASSFSEAGGTDTQYF. CDR3 nucleotides: TGTGCCAGCAGCTTCAGCGAGGCAGGGGGCACAGATACGCAGTATTTT. This rearrangement joins TRBV7-6 to TRBJ2-3; a weak D match, TRBD1 (6 bases). V gave up 3 bases and J gave up 1 base, with 14 bases separating them. This CDR3 is 16 amino acids long. Germline-derived CDR1 and CDR2 are SGHVS and FNYEAQ.

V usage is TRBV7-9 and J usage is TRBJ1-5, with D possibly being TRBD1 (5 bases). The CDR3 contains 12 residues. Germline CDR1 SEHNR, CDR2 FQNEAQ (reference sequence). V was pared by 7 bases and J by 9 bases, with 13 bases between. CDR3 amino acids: CASNFGGGPQHF. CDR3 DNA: TGTGCCAGCAACTTTGGGGGGGGGCCCCAGCATTTT.

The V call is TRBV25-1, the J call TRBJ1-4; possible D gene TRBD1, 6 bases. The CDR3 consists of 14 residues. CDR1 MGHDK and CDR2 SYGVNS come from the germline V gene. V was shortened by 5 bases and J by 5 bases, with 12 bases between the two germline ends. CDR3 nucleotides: TGTGCCAGCAGTCAACAGGGTGGGAATGAAAAACTGTTTTTT. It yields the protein CASSQQGGNEKLFF.

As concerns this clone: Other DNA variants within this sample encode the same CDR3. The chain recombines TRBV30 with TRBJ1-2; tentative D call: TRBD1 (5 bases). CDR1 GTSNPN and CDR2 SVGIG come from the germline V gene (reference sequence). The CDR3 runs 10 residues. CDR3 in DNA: TGTGCTTGGGTGGGACCTGGCTACACCTTC. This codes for CAWVGPGYTF.

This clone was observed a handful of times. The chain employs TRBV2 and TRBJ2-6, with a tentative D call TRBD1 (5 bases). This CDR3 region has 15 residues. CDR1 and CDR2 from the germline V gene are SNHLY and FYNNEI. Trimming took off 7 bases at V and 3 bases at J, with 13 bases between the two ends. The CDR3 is CASTRGSDGANVLTF. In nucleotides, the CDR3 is TGTGCCAGCACTAGGGGCAGTGATGGGGCCAACGTCCTGACTTTC.

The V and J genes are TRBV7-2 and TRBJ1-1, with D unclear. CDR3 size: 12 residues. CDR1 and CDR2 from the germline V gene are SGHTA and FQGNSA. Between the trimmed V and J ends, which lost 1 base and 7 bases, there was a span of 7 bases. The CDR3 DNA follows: TGTGCCAGCAGCTTAGGGGTGAGTGAAGCTTTCTTT. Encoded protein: CASSLGVSEAFF.

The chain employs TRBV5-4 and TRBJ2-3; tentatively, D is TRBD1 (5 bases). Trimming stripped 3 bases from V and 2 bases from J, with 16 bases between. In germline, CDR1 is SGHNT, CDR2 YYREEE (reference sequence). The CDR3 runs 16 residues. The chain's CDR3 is CASSSAGYRVTDTQYF. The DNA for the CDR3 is TGTGCCAGCAGCTCCGCAGGGTATAGGGTCACAGATACGCAGTATTTT.

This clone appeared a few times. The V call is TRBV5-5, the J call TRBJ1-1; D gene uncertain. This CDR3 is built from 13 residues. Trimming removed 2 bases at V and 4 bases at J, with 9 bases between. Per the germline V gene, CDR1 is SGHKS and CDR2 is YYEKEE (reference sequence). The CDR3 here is CASSLFEPTEAFF. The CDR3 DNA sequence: TGTGCCAGCAGCTTATTTGAACCCACTGAAGCTTTCTTT.

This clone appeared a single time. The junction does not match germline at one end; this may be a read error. The CDR3 DNA sequence: TGTGCCAGCAGTCTATGGGGGGGTGATGAAAAACTGTTTTTT. It yields the protein CASSLWGGDEKLFF. This chain connects TRBV28 to TRBJ1-4; possibly TRBD1 for D (5 bases). From germline, CDR1 is MDHEN and CDR2 SYDVKM. The CDR3 consists of 14 residues.

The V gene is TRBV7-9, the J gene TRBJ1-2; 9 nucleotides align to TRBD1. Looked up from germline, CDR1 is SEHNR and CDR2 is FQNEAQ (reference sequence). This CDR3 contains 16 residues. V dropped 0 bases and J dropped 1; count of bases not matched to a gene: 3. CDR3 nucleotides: TGTGCCAGCAGCTTAGCGGGGACAGGGCGTAACTATGGCTACACCTTC. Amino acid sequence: CASSLAGTGRNYGYTF.

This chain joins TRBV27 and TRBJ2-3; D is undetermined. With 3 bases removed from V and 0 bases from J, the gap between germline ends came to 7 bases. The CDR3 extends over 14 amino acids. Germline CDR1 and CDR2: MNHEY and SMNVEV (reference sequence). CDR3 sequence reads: CASSLAASTDTQYF. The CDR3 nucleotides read TGTGCCAGCAGTTTGGCAGCTAGCACAGATACGCAGTATTTT.

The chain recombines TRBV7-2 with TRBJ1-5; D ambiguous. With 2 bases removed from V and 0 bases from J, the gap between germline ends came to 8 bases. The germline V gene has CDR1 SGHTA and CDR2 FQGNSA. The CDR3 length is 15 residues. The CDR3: CASSLYQDSNQPQHF. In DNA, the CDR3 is TGTGCCAGCAGCTTATACCAGGATAGCAATCAGCCCCAGCATTTT. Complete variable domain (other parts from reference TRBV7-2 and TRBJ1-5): GAGVSQSPSNKVTEKGKDVELRCDPISGHTALYWYRQSLGQGLEFLIYFQGNSAPDKSGLPSDRFSAERTGGSVSTLTIQRTQQEDSAVYLCASSLYQDSNQPQHFGDGTRLSIL.

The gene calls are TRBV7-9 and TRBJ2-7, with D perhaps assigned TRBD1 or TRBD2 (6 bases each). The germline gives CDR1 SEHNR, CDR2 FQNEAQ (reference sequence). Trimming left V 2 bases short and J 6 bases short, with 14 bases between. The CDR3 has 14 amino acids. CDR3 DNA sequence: TGTGCCAGCAGCTTATGGGATAAGGGGGGCGAGCAGTACTTC. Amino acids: CASSLWDKGGEQYF.

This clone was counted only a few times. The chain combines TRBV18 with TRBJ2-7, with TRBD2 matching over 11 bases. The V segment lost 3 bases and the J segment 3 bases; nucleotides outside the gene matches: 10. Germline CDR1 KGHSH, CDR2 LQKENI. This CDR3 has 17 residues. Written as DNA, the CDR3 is TGTGCCAGCTCACCCCAACTAGCGGGAGATGCGGGCTACGAGCAGTACTTC. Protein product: CASSPQLAGDAGYEQYF.

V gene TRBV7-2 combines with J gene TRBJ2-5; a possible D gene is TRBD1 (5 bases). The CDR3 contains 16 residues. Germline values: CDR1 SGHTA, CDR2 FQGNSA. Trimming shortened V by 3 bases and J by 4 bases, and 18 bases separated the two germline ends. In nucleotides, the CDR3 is TGTGCCAGCAGCTTTAACGGAGTGGTCCAGGGAGAGACCCAGTACTTC. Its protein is CASSFNGVVQGETQYF. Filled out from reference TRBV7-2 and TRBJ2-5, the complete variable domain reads GAGVSQSPSNKVTEKGKDVELRCDPISGHTALYWYRQSLGQGLEFLIYFQGNSAPDKSGLPSDRFSAERTGGSVSTLTIQRTQQEDSAVYLCASSFNGVVQGETQYFGPGTRLLVL.

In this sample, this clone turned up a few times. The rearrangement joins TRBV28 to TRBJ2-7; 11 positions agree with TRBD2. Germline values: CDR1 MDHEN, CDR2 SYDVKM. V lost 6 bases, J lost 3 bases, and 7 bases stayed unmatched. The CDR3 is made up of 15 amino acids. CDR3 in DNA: TGTGCCAGCAGCCCTGGACTAGCGGGTGACTACGAGCAGTACTTC. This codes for CASSPGLAGDYEQYF.

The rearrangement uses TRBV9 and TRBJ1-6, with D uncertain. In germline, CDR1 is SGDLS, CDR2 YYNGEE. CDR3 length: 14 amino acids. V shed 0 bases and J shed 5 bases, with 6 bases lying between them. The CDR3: CASSVEPDNSPLHF. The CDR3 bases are TGTGCCAGCAGCGTAGAACCGGATAATTCACCCCTCCACTTT. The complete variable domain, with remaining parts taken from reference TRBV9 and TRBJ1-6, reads DSGVTQTPKHLITATGQRVTLRCSPRSGDLSVYWYQQSLDQGLQFLIQYYNGEERAKGNILERFSAQQFPDLHSELNLSSLELGDSALYFCASSVEPDNSPLHFGNGTRLTVT.

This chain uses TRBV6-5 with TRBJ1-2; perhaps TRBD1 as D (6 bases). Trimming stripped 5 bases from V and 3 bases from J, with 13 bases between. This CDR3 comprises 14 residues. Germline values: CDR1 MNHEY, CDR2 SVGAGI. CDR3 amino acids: CASSEHRVDYGYTF. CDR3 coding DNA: TGTGCCAGCAGTGAACACAGGGTCGACTATGGCTACACCTTC.